The 16 T cell receptor beta chains in this list originate from one sample, sequenced in a study of T cell responses to AZD1222 COVID-19 vaccine. Only in-frame clones appear in the TCRdb table, and some are missing; sequencing was by immunoSEQ multiplex PCR. Found here are approximately 180,000 clones, 88% of them singletons; the top ten hold 7.5% to 9.5%. The material was peripheral blood, obtained on day 0 of AZD1222 vaccination. The source of these receptors is an adult in good health.

This clone has only one observation. This sequence joins TRBV21-1 and TRBJ1-2; TRBD1 is the table's D call, not checked against the DNA. TRBV21-1 is given as a pseudogene. The CDR3 is made up of 13 amino acids. This CDR3 reads CASRQGSNYGYTF. The DNA of the CDR3 is TGTGCCAGCCGCCAAGGCAGTAACTATGGCTACACCTTC.

The J gene is TRBJ2-2, the V gene TRBV4-2, with 9 bases identical to TRBD2. The CDR3 contains 16 residues. Germline loops: CDR1 LGHNA, CDR2 YNFKEQ. V trimming: 3 bases; J trimming: 4 bases; junction bases outside the gene matches: 6. The CDR3 sequence is CASSQPGLALTGELFF. As DNA, the CDR3 is TGTGCCAGCAGCCAGCCGGGACTAGCCCTCACCGGGGAGCTGTTTTTT.

This clone was found once. J is TRBJ2-1 and V is TRBV6-6; tentatively, D is TRBD1 (6 bases). Trimming took 5 bases from V and 2 from J, leaving 16 bases between them. The CDR3 length is 16 residues. The germline V gene has CDR1 MNHNY and CDR2 SVGAGI (reference sequence). Written as DNA, the CDR3 is TGTGCCAGCAGTCGACAGGCCATCGGCCCCTACAATGAGCAGTTCTTC. Translating gives CASSRQAIGPYNEQFF.

This clone was seen a handful of times. The chain carries TRBV24-1 and TRBJ1-5; no clear D. V was trimmed by 4 bases and J by 0 bases, leaving 9 bases between them. Looked up from germline, CDR1 is KGHDR and CDR2 is SFDVKD. This CDR3 has 15 residues. The CDR3 bases are TGTGCCACCAGTGAGGGAGGAGATAGCAATCAGCCCCAGCATTTT. Protein product: CATSEGGDSNQPQHF.

DNA for the CDR3: TGTGCCAGCAGCCCCACGGACAGGGCTACTGAAGCTTTCTTT. Translation gives CASSPTDRATEAFF. The chain combines TRBV7-9 with TRBJ1-1; TRBD1 matches at 8 bases. The CDR3 consists of 14 residues. The V segment lost 5 bases and the J segment 5 bases; nucleotides outside the gene matches: 7. CDR1 and CDR2 (germline): SEHNR, FQNEAQ (reference sequence). The whole variable domain, remainder taken from reference TRBV7-9 and TRBJ1-1, is DTGVSQNPRHKITKRGQNVTFRCDPISEHNRLYWYRQTLGQGPEFLTYFQNEAQLEKSRLLSDRFSAERPKGSFSTLEIQRTEQGDSAMYLCASSPTDRATEAFFGQGTRLTVV.

V is TRBV7-2 and J is TRBJ1-3; D is undetermined. The germline V and J ends were trimmed by 5 bases and 0 bases, with 20 bases remaining between them. From germline, CDR1 is SGHTA and CDR2 FQGNSA. The CDR3 runs 18 residues. CDR3 sequence: CASSRNWPSRNSGNTIYF. In DNA, the CDR3 is TGTGCCAGCAGCAGAAATTGGCCATCCCGCAACTCTGGAAACACCATATATTTT.

For the CDR3, the DNA is TGTGCCAGCAGCGTAGAAGGGAAGGGAGAAACGCCCCAGCATTTT. It encodes CASSVEGKGETPQHF. The chain is built from TRBV9 and TRBJ1-5, with unresolved D. Trimming removed 0 bases at V and 9 bases at J, with 16 bases between. The germline gives CDR1 SGDLS, CDR2 YYNGEE. The CDR3 loop spans 15 amino acids.

With respect to this clone: Other DNA sequences in this sample translate to the same CDR3. The chain employs TRBV5-1 and TRBJ2-3, with TRBD2 matching 7 bases. CDR1 is SGHRS and CDR2 is YFSETQ in the germline V gene. This CDR3 comprises 14 residues. J lost 4 bases, V lost 0 bases, and 2 bases had no gene match. For the CDR3, the DNA is TGCGCCAGCAGCTTGGTGGCGGGGGCAGATACGCAGTATTTT. This translates into CASSLVAGADTQYF.

This clone was seen once. The chain links TRBV2 to TRBJ1-5, with 8 positions matching TRBD1. Trimming took 6 bases from V and 5 from J; bases not matched to a gene: 3. This CDR3 region has 13 residues. The germline V gene has CDR1 SNHLY and CDR2 FYNNEI. The CDR3 DNA reads as TGTGCCAGCAGACAGGGACAGGATCAGCCCCAGCATTTT. This gives the protein CASRQGQDQPQHF.

The gene calls are TRBV1 and TRBJ2-5; the table calls TRBD1, which could not be checked here. TRBV1 is classified as a pseudogene. This CDR3 is built from 14 residues. The CDR3 sequence: CTSGPRGLEETQYF. CDR3 DNA sequence: TGCACCAGCGGGCCCAGGGGGCTAGAAGAGACCCAGTACTTC.

J is TRBJ2-7 and V is TRBV16, with D perhaps TRBD1 (6 bases). The CDR3 runs to 15 residues. Germline CDR1 reads KGHSY; CDR2 reads FQNENV. V was shortened by 5 bases and J by 2 bases, with 16 bases between the two germline ends. The CDR3 loop is CASSTSGTYTYEQYF. The CDR3 DNA reads TGTGCCAGCAGCACCTCCGGGACATATACCTACGAGCAGTACTTC.

As to this clone: Additional DNA sequences in this sample encode the identical CDR3. The V call is TRBV2, the J call TRBJ1-1; D is ambiguous. The germline V and J ends were trimmed by 5 bases and 2 bases, with 3 bases remaining between them. The CDR3 has 11 residues. From germline, CDR1 is SNHLY and CDR2 FYNNEI. The CDR3 nucleotides read TGTGCCAGCAGTCCTAACACTGAAGCTTTCTTT. This gives the protein CASSPNTEAFF.

This clone was picked up one time. This chain links TRBV7-9 with TRBJ1-2, with TRBD1 identical over 11 bases. V gave up 5 bases and J gave up 2 bases; unmatched junction bases: 10. The length of the CDR3 is 17 residues. Germline CDR1 is SEHNR and CDR2 is FQNEAQ (reference sequence). CDR3 sequence (DNA): TGTGCCAGCAGCCGCGGACAGGGGGCCTCTTCAAACTATGGCTACACCTTC. The encoded protein is CASSRGQGASSNYGYTF.

The chain employs TRBV11-1 and TRBJ1-6; no reliable D call. The CDR3 runs 16 residues. V lost 7 bases to trimming and J lost 0 bases, with 13 bases between them. Germline loops: CDR1 SGHAT, CDR2 FQDESV (reference sequence). The CDR3 region is CASTNLRNSYNSPLHF. The CDR3 nucleotides are TGTGCCAGCACCAACCTGCGAAACTCCTATAATTCACCCCTCCACTTT.

This clone has more than one count but fewer than ten. This rearrangement joins TRBV3-1 (or the pseudogene TRBV3-2) to TRBJ1-1; D is uncertain. This CDR3 is built from 16 residues. The V gene's germline CDR1 is LGHDT and CDR2 YNNKEL (reference sequence). V lost 1 base and J 1 base, leaving 13 bases between the germline ends. The CDR3 reads CASSQAGVGPNTEAFF. CDR3 nucleotides: TGTGCCAGCAGCCAAGCGGGAGTTGGCCCGAACACTGAAGCTTTCTTT.

The chain recombines TRBV7-8 with TRBJ1-2; possible D gene TRBD1, 5 bases. The ends were cut back, 5 bases at V and 4 bases at J, with 17 bases in the middle. Germline-derived CDR1 and CDR2 are SGHVS and FQNEAQ. The CDR3 is 15 amino acids. The CDR3 region has the DNA TGTGCCAGCAGCCGGAGTGGGGGGGAGAGCTATGGCTACACCTTC. This encodes CASSRSGGESYGYTF. Full variable domain (rest looked up from reference TRBV7-8 and TRBJ1-2): GAGVSQSPRYKVAKRGQDVALRCDPISGHVSLFWYQQALGQGPEFLTYFQNEAQLDKSGLPSDRFFAERPEGSVSTLKIQRTQQEDSAVYLCASSRSGGESYGYTFGSGTRLTVV.